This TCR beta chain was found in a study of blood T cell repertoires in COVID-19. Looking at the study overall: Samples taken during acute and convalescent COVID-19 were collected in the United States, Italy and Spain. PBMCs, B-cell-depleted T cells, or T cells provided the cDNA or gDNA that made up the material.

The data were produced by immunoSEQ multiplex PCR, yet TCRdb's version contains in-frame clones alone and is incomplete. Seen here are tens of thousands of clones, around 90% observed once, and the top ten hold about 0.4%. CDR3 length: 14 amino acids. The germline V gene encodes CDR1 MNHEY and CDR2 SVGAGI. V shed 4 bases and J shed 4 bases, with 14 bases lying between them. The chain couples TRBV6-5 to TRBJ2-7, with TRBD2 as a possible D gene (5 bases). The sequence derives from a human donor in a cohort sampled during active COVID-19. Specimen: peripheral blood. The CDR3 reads CASSSGREWYEQYF. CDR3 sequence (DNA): TGTGCCAGCAGTTCCGGAAGGGAGTGGTACGAGCAGTACTTC.